This T cell receptor (beta chain) was captured by sequencing in a study of blood T cell repertoires in COVID-19. Study information: Italy, Spain and the United States were the sources of the convalescent and acute COVID-19 samples. PBMCs, B-cell-depleted T cells, or T cells provided the cDNA or gDNA that made up the material.

This clone showed up just once. Per the original methods: Amplified reference gene primers provided the basis for estimating nucleated cell counts. Profiled with immunoSEQ multiplex PCR; TCRdb holds only in-frame clones, not every one. From that table come the V and J calls and clone size; the DNA was used to work out D and trimming. The table shows about 120,000 clones, with approximately 87% occurring only once. Sequencing input: peripheral blood. The sequence came from a man in his fifties or sixties with acute or convalescent COVID-19.

The CDR3 DNA follows: TGTGCCAGCAGCTTAGCTAGGACAGGGGTTGAAAAACTGTTTTTT. Protein: CASSLARTGVEKLFF. The V and J genes are TRBV7-2 and TRBJ1-4; 9 nucleotides align to TRBD1. V shed 0 bases and J 7 bases; nucleotides not matched to a gene: 3. Germline CDR1 reads SGHTA; CDR2 reads FQGNSA. The CDR3 totals 15 residues.